This T cell receptor (beta chain) was profiled in a study of blood T cell repertoires in COVID-19. Overall study: Acute and convalescent COVID-19 samples came from the United States, Italy and Spain.

In the study's own analysis: Amplification with reference gene primers provided the estimates of nucleated cell counts. Sequencing used immunoSEQ multiplex PCR; TCRdb keeps in-frame clones, though not all of them. D and trimming were read from the DNA, whereas the V and J calls and clone size are those reported in that table. The data contain under 450,000 clones, around 88% of them singletons. The CDR3 extends over 18 amino acids. Germline loops: CDR1 LGHNA, CDR2 YNFKEQ. With respect to this clone: One junction end disagrees with the germline gene, perhaps due to a read error.

The chain employs TRBV4-2 and TRBJ1-6; 9 nucleotides line up with TRBD1. The TCR was taken from a woman aged 45-59 years with COVID-19, enrolled during active disease. Material for sequencing was peripheral blood. The CDR3 DNA follows: TGTGCCAGCAGCCAAGATTTACCCGGGACAGGGTATAGTTCACCCCTCCACTTT. It yields the protein CASSQDLPGTGYSSPLHF.